This T cell receptor (beta chain) was captured in a study of blood T cell repertoires in COVID-19. Libraries were prepared by immunoSEQ multiplex PCR; TCRdb keeps only in-frame clonotypes and omits some of them. The data contain approximately 46,000 clones, about 91% of them singletons. There are 18 residues in the CDR3. CDR1 and CDR2 (germline): LNHDA, SQIVND (reference sequence). Trimming took off 6 bases at V and 1 base at J, with 24 bases between the two ends. What was sequenced was peripheral blood. This clonotype was sampled from a human donor in a cohort sampled during active COVID-19. The chain employs TRBV19 and TRBJ1-1; maybe TRBD1 (6 bases). For the CDR3, the DNA is TGTGCCAGTAGGACGAAACAGGGTTTCCAGGGCCAGAACACTGAAGCTTTCTTT. It yields the protein CASRTKQGFQGQNTEAFF.